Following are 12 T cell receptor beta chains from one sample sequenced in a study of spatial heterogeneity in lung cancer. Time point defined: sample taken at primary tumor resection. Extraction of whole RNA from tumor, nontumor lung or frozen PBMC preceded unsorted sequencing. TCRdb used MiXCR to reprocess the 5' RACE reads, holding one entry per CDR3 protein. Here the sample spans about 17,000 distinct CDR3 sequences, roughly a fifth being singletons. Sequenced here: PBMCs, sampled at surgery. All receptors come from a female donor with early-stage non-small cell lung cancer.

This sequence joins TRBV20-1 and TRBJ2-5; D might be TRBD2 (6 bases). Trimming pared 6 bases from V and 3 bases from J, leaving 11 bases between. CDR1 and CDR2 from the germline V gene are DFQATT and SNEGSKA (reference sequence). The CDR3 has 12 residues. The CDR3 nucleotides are TGCAGTGCGGCGGGGCTAGAAGAGACCCAGTACTTC. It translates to CSAAGLEETQYF.

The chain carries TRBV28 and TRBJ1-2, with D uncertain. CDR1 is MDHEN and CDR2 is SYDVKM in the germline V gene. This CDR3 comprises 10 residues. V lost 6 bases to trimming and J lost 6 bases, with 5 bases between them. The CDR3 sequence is CASRGDGYTF. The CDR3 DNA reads TGTGCCAGCAGGGGTGATGGCTACACCTTC.

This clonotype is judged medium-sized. This CDR3 reads CASSETGGALNEQFF. Written as DNA, the CDR3 is TGTGCCAGCAGCGAGACAGGGGGCGCTTTGAATGAGCAGTTCTTC. The chain joins TRBV7-9 to TRBJ2-1, with TRBD1 matching over 10 bases. CDR3 length equals 15 residues. V was pared by 5 bases and J by 7 bases, with 8 bases of the junction left unmatched. The V gene's germline CDR1 is SEHNR and CDR2 FQNEAQ (reference sequence).

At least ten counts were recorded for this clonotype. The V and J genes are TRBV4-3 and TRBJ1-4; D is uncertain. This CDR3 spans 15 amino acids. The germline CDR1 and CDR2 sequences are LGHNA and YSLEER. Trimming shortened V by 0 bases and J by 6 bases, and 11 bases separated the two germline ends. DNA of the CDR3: TGCGCCAGCAGCCAAGAACCCGGGTTATATGAAAAACTGTTTTTT. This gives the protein CASSQEPGLYEKLFF.

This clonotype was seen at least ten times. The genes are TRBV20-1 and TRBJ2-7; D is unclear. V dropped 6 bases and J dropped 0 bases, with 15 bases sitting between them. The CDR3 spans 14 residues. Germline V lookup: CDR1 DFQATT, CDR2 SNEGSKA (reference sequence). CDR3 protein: CSAIFLLGSYEQYF. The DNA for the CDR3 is TGCAGTGCGATCTTTCTTCTGGGCTCCTACGAGCAGTACTTC.

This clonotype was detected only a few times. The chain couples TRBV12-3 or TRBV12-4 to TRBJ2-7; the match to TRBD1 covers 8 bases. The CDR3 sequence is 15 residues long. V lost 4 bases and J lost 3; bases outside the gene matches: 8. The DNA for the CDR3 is TGTGCCAGCAGTTACCCCGACAGGGGCCACTACGAGCAGTACTTC. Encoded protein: CASSYPDRGHYEQYF.

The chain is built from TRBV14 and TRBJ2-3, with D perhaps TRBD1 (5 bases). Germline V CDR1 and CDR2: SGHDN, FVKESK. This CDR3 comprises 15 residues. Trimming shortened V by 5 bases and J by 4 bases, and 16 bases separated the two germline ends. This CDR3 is CASSELGVSADTQYF. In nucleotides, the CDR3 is TGTGCCAGCAGCGAGCTAGGGGTTTCGGCAGATACGCAGTATTTT.

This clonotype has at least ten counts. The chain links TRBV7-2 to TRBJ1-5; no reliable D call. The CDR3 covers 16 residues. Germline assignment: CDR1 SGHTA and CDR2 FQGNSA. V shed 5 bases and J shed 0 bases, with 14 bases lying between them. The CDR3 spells CASSEGPITSNQPQHF. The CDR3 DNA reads TGTGCCAGCAGCGAAGGTCCTATTACTAGCAATCAGCCCCAGCATTTT. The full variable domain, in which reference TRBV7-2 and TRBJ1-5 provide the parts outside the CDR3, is GAGVSQSPSNKVTEKGKDVELRCDPISGHTALYWYRQSLGQGLEFLIYFQGNSAPDKSGLPSDRFSAERTGGSVSTLTIQRTQQEDSAVYLCASSEGPITSNQPQHFGDGTRLSIL.

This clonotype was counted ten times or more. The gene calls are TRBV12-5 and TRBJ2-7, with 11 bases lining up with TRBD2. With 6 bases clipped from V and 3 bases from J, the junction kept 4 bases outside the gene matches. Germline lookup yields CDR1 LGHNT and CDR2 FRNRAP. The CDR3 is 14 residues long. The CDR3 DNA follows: TGTGCTAGTGGGCGACTAGCGGGACACTACGAGCAGTACTTC. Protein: CASGRLAGHYEQYF.

CDR3 in DNA: TGTGCCAGCAGGCTCGCTTGGGGCGGGGCCAACGTCCTGACTTTC. Translating it yields CASRLAWGGANVLTF. The chain is built from TRBV3-1 and TRBJ2-6, with D tentatively TRBD1 (5 bases). Trimming removed 6 bases from V and 4 bases from J, with 13 bases in between. Per germline, CDR1 LGHDT and CDR2 YNNKEL (reference sequence). The CDR3 extends over 15 amino acids.

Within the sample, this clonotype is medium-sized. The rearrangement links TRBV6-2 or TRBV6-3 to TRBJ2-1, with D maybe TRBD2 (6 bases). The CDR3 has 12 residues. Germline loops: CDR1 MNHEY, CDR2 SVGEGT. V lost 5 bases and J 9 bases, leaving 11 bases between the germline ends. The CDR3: CASSKLGSEQFF. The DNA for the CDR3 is TGTGCCAGCAGTAAGCTCGGGAGTGAGCAGTTCTTC.

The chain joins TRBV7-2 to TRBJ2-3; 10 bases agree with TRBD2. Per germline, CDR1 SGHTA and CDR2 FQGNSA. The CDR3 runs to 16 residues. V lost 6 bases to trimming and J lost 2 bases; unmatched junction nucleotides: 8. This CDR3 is CASSSQRGGATDTQYF. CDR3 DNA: TGTGCCAGCAGTTCCCAGCGGGGGGGCGCCACAGATACGCAGTATTTT.